Here is one T cell receptor beta chain with its context. The antigen is not known. The sample is drawn from a study of cytomegalovirus exposure and HLA in healthy donors. General study points: According to reports, the classifier identified cytomegalovirus status with high specificity and sensitivity. Productive rates of about 87% or about 30% were seen for most TCR beta V segments in an earlier analysis. According to a later analysis, donors in an Asian-associated ancestry cluster reportedly had fewer N-insertions than the roughly 670-donor mean.

Vbeta (60) and Jbeta (13) primers were used in the PCR. Sequenced by immunoSEQ multiplex PCR; TCRdb stores in-frame clones only, minus some. The sample shows about 230,000 clones, around nine tenths of them seen only once. The sequenced sample was PBMCs. The sequence came from a woman under 30 in good health and CMV-seronegative.

The chain's CDR3 is CASSLRGGRASYEQYF. The CDR3 bases are TGTGCCAGCAGCCTGAGGGGGGGGAGGGCCTCCTACGAGCAGTACTTC. This chain connects TRBV7-6 to TRBJ2-7; possibly TRBD2 for D (7 bases). Germline CDR1 reads SGHVS; CDR2 reads FNYEAQ. CDR3 length equals 16 residues. V was shortened by 5 bases and J by 0 bases, with 17 bases between the two germline ends.